Here is one T cell receptor beta chain with its context. Antigen: not known. TCRdb keeps only in-frame clones here, not all; method: immunoSEQ multiplex PCR. The table includes about 4,900 clones, about 91% detected once. This sample was included in a study of lymphopenia after photon versus proton radiotherapy. Study findings and constraints: Post-nadir diversity loss with photons came from oligoclonal expansion, particularly CD8+ Temra cells. A bigger post-nadir fall in TCR diversity correlated inversely with survival time in deceased patients. Under photons, naive T cells and diversity fell while effector/memory populations rose.

Germline assignment: CDR1 MDHEN and CDR2 SYDVKM. This CDR3 region has 14 residues. Trimming took 5 bases from V and 0 from J, leaving 10 bases between them. The origin of this receptor is an older man with cholangiocarcinoma. Sample: peripheral blood, taken from a patient treated with photon-based radiotherapy. J is TRBJ1-2 and V is TRBV28; perhaps TRBD1 as D (5 bases). CDR3 in amino acids: CASSPPTANYGYTF. The DNA of the CDR3 is TGTGCCAGCAGTCCCCCGACAGCTAACTATGGCTACACCTTC.